This T cell receptor beta chain was captured in a study of blood T cell repertoires in COVID-19. About the research overall: The United States, Italy and Spain supplied acute and convalescent COVID-19 samples. PBMCs, B-cell-depleted T cells, or T cells were the source of the cDNA or gDNA that made up the material.

In the source study's methods: Scientists estimated how many nucleated cells there were by amplifying reference gene primers. This table comes from immunoSEQ multiplex PCR, and its TCRdb copy is limited to in-frame clones, with some not included. V and J calls plus clone size are reproduced from that table; the DNA served to infer D and trimming. The sample yields over 25,000 clones, approximately 85% seen once. This CDR3 contains 14 residues. V lost 4 bases and J lost 2; bases outside the gene matches: 3. From germline, CDR1 is SNHLY and CDR2 FYNNEI. Sequencing was done on a sample of peripheral blood. The V and J genes are TRBV2 and TRBJ2-7; 9 positions match TRBD2. The origin of this receptor is a man at least 80 years old with active COVID-19. The CDR3 is CASSGLAGPYEQYF. CDR3 sequence (DNA): TGTGCCAGCAGTGGCCTAGCGGGGCCCTACGAGCAGTACTTC.